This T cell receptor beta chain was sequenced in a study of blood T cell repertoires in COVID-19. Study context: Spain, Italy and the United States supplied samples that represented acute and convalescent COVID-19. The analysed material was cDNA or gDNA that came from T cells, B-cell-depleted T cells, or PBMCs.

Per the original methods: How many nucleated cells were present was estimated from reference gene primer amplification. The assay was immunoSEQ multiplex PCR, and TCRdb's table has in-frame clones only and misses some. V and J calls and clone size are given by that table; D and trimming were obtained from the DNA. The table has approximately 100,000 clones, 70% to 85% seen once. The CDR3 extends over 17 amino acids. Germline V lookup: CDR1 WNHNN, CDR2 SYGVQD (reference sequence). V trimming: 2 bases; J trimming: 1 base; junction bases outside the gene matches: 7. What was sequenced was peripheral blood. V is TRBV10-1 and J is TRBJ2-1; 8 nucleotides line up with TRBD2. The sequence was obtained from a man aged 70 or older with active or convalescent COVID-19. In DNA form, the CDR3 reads TGCGCCAGCAGTGAGAACCCCGGGGGGGCTTCCTACAATGAGCAGTTCTTC. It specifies CASSENPGGASYNEQFF.